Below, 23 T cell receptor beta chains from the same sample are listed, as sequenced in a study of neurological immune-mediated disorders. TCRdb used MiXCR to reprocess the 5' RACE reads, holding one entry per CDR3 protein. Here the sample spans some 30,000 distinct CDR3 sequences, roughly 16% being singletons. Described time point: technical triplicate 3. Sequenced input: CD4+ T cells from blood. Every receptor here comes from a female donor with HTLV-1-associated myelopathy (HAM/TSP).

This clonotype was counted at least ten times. This chain's CDR3 is CSANPKGELFF. CDR3 in DNA: TGCAGTGCTAACCCGAAAGGGGAGCTGTTTTTT. This rearrangement joins TRBV20-1 to TRBJ2-2; D not certain. Germline-derived CDR1 and CDR2 are DFQATT and SNEGSKA (reference sequence). The CDR3 contains 11 residues. V was clipped by 4 bases and J by 8 bases, with 8 bases between them.

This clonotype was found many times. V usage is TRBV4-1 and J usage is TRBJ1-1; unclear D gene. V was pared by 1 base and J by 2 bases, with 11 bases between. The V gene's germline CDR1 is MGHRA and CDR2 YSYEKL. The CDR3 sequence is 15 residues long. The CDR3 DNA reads TGCGCCAGCAGCCAAGCCAATAGACGAAACACTGAAGCTTTCTTT. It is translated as CASSQANRRNTEAFF.

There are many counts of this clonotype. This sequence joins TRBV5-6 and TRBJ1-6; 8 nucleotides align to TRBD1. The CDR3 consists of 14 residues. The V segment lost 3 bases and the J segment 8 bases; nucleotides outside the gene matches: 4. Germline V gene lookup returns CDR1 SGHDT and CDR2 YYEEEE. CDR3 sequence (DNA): TGTGCCAGCAGCTACGGACAGGGAGATTCACCCCTCCACTTT. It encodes CASSYGQGDSPLHF.

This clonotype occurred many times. The DNA of the CDR3 is TGCAGTGCTAGTACGTCACTAGCGGGGAACATTCAGTACTTC. As protein: CSASTSLAGNIQYF. The rearrangement links TRBV20-1 to TRBJ2-4, with 10 bases identical to TRBD2. The germline V gene encodes CDR1 DFQATT and CDR2 SNEGSKA (reference sequence). Losses at the gene ends were 3 bases for V and 7 bases for J; bases not matched to a gene: 6. The CDR3 runs 14 residues.

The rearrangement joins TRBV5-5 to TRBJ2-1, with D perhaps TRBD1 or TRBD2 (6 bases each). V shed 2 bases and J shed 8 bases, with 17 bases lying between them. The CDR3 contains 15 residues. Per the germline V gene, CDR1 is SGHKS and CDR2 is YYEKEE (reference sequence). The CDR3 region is CASSFGGGQMDEQFF. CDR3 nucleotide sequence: TGTGCCAGCAGCTTTGGTGGGGGGCAGATGGATGAGCAGTTCTTC.

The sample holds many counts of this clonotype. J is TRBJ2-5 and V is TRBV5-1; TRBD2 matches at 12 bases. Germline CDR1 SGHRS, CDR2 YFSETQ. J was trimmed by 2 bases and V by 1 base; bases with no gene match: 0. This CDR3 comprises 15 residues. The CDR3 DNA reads TGCGCCAGCAGCTTGACTAGCGGGAGGCAAGAGACCCAGTACTTC. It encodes CASSLTSGRQETQYF. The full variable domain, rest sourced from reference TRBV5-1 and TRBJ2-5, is KAGVTQTPRYLIKTRGQQVTLSCSPISGHRSVSWYQQTPGQGLQFLFEYFSETQRNKGNFPGRFSGRQFSNSRSEMNVSTLELGDSALYLCASSLTSGRQETQYFGPGTRLLVL.

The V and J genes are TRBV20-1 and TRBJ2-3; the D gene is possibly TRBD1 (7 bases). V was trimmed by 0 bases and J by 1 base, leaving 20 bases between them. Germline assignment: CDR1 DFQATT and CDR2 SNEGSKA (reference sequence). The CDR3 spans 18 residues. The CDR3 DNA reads TGCAGTGCTAGAGATGGAGGGACAGTTAATACCCGCACAGATACGCAGTATTTT. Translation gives CSARDGGTVNTRTDTQYF.

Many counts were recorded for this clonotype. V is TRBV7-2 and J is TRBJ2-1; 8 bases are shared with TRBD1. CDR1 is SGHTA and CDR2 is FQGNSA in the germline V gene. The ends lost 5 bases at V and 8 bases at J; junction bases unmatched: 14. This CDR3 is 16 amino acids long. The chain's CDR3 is CASSRHSSGTGHEQFF. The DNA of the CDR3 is TGTGCCAGCAGCCGCCATTCAAGTGGGACAGGACATGAGCAGTTCTTC.

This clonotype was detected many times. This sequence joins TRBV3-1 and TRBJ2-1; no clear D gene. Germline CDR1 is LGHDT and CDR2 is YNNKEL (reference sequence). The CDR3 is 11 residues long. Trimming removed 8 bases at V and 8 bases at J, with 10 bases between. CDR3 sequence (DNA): TGTGCCAGCGAGGATACCGATGAGCAGTTCTTC. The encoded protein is CASEDTDEQFF.

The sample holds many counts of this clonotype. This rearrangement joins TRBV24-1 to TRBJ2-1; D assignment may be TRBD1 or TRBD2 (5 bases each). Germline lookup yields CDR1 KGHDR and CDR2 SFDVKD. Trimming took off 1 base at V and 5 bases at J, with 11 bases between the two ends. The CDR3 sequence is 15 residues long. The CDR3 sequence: CATSDLQPGHNEQFF. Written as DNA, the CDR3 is TGTGCCACCAGTGATTTACAACCGGGACACAATGAGCAGTTCTTC.

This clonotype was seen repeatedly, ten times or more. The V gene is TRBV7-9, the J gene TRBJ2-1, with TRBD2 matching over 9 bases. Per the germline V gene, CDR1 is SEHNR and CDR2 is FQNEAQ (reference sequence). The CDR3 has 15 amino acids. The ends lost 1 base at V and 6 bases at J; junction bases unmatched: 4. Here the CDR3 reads CASSLVAGAFNEQFF. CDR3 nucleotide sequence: TGTGCCAGCAGCTTAGTAGCGGGAGCTTTCAATGAGCAGTTCTTC.

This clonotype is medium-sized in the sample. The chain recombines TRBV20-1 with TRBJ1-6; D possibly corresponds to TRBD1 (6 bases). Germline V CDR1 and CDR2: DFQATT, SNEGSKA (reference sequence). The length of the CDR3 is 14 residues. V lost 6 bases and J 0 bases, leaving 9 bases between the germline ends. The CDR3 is CSALDSSYNSPLHF. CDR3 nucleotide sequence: TGCAGTGCCCTGGACAGCTCCTATAATTCACCCCTCCACTTT.

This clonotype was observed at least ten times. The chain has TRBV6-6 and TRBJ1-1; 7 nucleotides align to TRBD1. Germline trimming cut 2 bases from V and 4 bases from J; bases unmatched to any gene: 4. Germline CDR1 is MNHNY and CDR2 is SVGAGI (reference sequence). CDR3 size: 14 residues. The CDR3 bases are TGTGCCAGCAGTTACGACAGGGCTACCACTGAAGCTTTCTTT. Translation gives CASSYDRATTEAFF.

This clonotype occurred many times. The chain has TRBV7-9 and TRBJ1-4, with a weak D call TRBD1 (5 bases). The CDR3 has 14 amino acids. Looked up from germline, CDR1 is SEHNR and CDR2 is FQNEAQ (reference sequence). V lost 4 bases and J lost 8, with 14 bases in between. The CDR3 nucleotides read TGTGCCAGCAGCTCCCAGGGCCAGACAGAAAAACTGTTTTTT. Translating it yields CASSSQGQTEKLFF.

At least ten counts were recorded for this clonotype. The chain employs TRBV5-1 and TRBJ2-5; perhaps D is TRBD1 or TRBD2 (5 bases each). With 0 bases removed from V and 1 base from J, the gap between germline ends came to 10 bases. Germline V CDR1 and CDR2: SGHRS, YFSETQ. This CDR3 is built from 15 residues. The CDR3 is CASSLVSGTQETQYF. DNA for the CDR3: TGCGCCAGCAGCTTGGTGTCGGGGACCCAAGAGACCCAGTACTTC.

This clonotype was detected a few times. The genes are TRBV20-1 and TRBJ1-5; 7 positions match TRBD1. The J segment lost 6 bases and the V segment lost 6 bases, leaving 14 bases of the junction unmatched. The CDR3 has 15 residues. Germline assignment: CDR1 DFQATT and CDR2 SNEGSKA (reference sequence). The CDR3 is CSANTGESWGQPQHF. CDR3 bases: TGCAGTGCAAATACAGGGGAGTCGTGGGGTCAGCCCCAGCATTTT.

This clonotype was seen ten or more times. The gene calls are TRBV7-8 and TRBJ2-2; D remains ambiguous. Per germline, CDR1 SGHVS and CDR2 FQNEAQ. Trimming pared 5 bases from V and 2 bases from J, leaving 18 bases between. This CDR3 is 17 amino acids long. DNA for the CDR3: TGTGCCAGCAGCCCCCAAGAGGTGACAAGAAACACCGGGGAGCTGTTTTTT. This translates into CASSPQEVTRNTGELFF.

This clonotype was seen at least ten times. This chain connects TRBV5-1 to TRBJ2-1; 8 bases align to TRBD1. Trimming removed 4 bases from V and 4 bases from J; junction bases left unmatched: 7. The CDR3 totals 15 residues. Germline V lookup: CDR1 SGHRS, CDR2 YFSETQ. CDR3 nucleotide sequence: TGCGCCAGCAGCCCACCAGGGGGCGTGTACAATGAGCAGTTCTTC. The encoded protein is CASSPPGGVYNEQFF. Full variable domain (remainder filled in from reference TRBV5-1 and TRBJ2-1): KAGVTQTPRYLIKTRGQQVTLSCSPISGHRSVSWYQQTPGQGLQFLFEYFSETQRNKGNFPGRFSGRQFSNSRSEMNVSTLELGDSALYLCASSPPGGVYNEQFFGPGTRLTVL.

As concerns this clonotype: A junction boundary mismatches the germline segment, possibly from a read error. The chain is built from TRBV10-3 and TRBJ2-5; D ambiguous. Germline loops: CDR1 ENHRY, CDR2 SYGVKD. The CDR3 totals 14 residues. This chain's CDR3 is CAISPRADQETHYF. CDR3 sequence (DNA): TGTGCCATAAGTCCCCGGGCAGACCAAGAGACCCATTACTTC.

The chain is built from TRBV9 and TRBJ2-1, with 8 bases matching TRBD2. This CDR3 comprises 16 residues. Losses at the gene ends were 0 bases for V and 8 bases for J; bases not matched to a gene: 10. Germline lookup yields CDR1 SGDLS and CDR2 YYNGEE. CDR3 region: CASSVEDLAGSDEQFF. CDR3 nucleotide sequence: TGTGCCAGCAGCGTAGAAGACCTAGCGGGCTCCGATGAGCAGTTCTTC.

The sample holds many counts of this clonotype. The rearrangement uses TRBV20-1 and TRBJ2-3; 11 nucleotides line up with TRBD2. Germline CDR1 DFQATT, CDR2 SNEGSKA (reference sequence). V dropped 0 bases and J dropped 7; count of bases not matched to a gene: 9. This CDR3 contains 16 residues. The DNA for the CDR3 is TGCAGTGCTAGAGAGGGTCTAGCGGGGGGTCGATATACGCAGTATTTT. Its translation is CSAREGLAGGRYTQYF.

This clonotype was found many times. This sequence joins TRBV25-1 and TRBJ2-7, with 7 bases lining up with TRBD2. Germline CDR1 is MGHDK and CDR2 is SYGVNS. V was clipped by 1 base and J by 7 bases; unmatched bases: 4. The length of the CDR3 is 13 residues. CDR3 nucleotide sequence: TGTGCCAGCAGTGAATGGGGGGGGGAGGAGCAGTACTTC. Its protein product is CASSEWGGEEQYF.

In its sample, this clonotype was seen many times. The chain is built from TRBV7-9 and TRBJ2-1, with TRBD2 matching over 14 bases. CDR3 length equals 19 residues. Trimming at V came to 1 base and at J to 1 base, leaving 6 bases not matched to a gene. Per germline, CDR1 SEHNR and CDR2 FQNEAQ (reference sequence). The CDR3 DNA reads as TGTGCCAGCAGCTTAGGACGACTAGCGGGAGGGCGTTCCTACAATGAGCAGTTCTTC. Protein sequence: CASSLGRLAGGRSYNEQFF.